What follows are 7 T cell receptor beta chains derived from one specimen sequenced in a study of cytomegalovirus exposure and HLA in healthy donors. The PCR had 60 Vbeta and 13 Jbeta primers. Clones were read by immunoSEQ multiplex PCR, and TCRdb kept only the in-frame ones, dropping some. The sample contains 83,000 or so clones, roughly 79% of which appear only once. Input material: PBMCs. These receptors were taken from a woman in her twenties or thirties in good health and CMV-seronegative.

This chain connects TRBV9 to TRBJ2-7, with 8 bases fitting TRBD2. J gave up 6 bases and V 4 bases, and 9 bases lay outside the gene matches. This CDR3 has 14 residues. Germline V gene lookup returns CDR1 SGDLS and CDR2 YYNGEE. CDR3 coding DNA: TGTGCCAGCAGCCCTGGGGGAGGACTAGCCGAGCAGTACTTC. Translating it yields CASSPGGGLAEQYF.

This sequence joins TRBV27 and TRBJ2-7; 8 bases fit TRBD1. CDR1 is MNHEY, CDR2 SMNVEV, per germline (reference sequence). There are 14 residues in the CDR3. The V segment lost 7 bases and the J segment 6 bases; nucleotides outside the gene matches: 11. DNA for the CDR3: TGTGCCAGCACCCCCGGGACAGGTGAGGGCGAGCAGTACTTC. The encoded protein is CASTPGTGEGEQYF.

This rearrangement joins TRBV19 to TRBJ2-7; 10 nucleotides agree with TRBD2. The CDR3 has 15 amino acids. In germline, CDR1 is LNHDA, CDR2 SQIVND (reference sequence). Trimming cost V 5 bases and J 2 bases; bases outside gene matches: 6. CDR3 nucleotides: TGTGCCAGTAGTGGGGGGACTAGCGCGACCTACGAGCAGTACTTC. Amino acids: CASSGGTSATYEQYF.

The chain employs TRBV14 and TRBJ2-5, with 8 bases identical to TRBD2. Germline V gives CDR1 SGHDN, CDR2 FVKESK. The CDR3 has 15 amino acids. V was clipped by 4 bases and J by 2 bases; unmatched bases: 6. The CDR3 region is CASSPWSGGQETQYF. CDR3 in DNA: TGTGCCAGCAGCCCTTGGTCGGGGGGGCAAGAGACCCAGTACTTC.

This chain connects TRBV5-1 to TRBJ1-6; 11 bases are a match to TRBD1. Germline CDR1 reads SGHRS; CDR2 reads YFSETQ. The CDR3 is made up of 16 amino acids. The ends lost 3 bases at V and 6 bases at J; junction bases unmatched: 5. CDR3 sequence: CASSWTGGNTNSPLHF. The DNA for the CDR3 is TGCGCCAGCAGCTGGACAGGGGGCAACACTAATTCACCCCTCCACTTT.

The chain combines TRBV30 with TRBJ1-1; D unclear. The V end lost 2 bases, the J end lost 5 bases, and 15 bases lay between the germline ends. Germline CDR1 reads GTSNPN; CDR2 reads SVGIG (reference sequence). The CDR3 covers 14 residues. The CDR3 coding sequence is TGTGCCTGGAGTAAGTGGGGAGAGGGTACTGAAGCTTTCTTT. Amino acid sequence: CAWSKWGEGTEAFF.

The rearrangement links TRBV5-1 to TRBJ1-1; 7 nucleotides match TRBD1. CDR3 size: 13 residues. J lost 5 bases, V lost 0 bases, and 1 base had no gene match. Germline V CDR1 and CDR2: SGHRS, YFSETQ. The chain's CDR3 is CASSLAQGTEAFF. The CDR3 DNA follows: TGCGCCAGCAGCTTGGCACAGGGGACTGAAGCTTTCTTT.